The 24 T cell receptor beta chains given below trace back to one sample, sequenced in a study of blood T cell repertoires in COVID-19. Repertoires were generated with immunoSEQ multiplex PCR, while TCRdb's copy carries only in-frame clones and drops some. Among over 150,000 clones, around 85% were seen once, and the ten largest hold around 21%. The sample consisted of peripheral blood. These receptors all come from a man between 65 and 79 years old with active or convalescent COVID-19.

This chain connects TRBV7-2 to TRBJ1-4; no definite D call. Trimming stripped 0 bases from V and 7 bases from J, with 12 bases between. This CDR3 region has 15 residues. In germline, CDR1 is SGHTA, CDR2 FQGNSA. The CDR3 sequence: CASSLAAPRGEKLFF. CDR3 nucleotides: TGTGCCAGCAGCTTAGCGGCCCCTCGAGGTGAAAAACTGTTTTTT. The whole variable domain, filled in from reference TRBV7-2 and TRBJ1-4, reads GAGVSQSPSNKVTEKGKDVELRCDPISGHTALYWYRQSLGQGLEFLIYFQGNSAPDKSGLPSDRFSAERTGGSVSTLTIQRTQQEDSAVYLCASSLAAPRGEKLFFGSGTQLSVL.

The chain has TRBV14 and TRBJ2-3, with 12 bases lining up with TRBD2. CDR1 is SGHDN and CDR2 is FVKESK in the germline V gene. The CDR3 runs 19 residues. V dropped 0 bases and J dropped 2; count of bases not matched to a gene: 9. The CDR3 reads CASSQDRLAGVDFTDTQYF. The DNA for the CDR3 is TGTGCCAGCAGCCAAGATCGACTAGCGGGAGTAGATTTCACAGATACGCAGTATTTT. The full variable domain, its missing parts supplied by reference TRBV14 and TRBJ2-3, is EAGVTQFPSHSVIEKGQTVTLRCDPISGHDNLYWYRRVMGKEIKFLLHFVKESKQDESGMPNNRFLAERTGGTYSTLKVQPAELEDSGVYFCASSQDRLAGVDFTDTQYFGPGTRLTVL.

This clone was found once. This chain joins TRBV19 and TRBJ2-1; 9 bases are a match to TRBD2. CDR1 is LNHDA, CDR2 SQIVND, per germline (reference sequence). Germline trimming cut 6 bases from V and 7 bases from J; bases unmatched to any gene: 7. The CDR3 extends over 14 amino acids. The CDR3 nucleotides are TGTGCCAGTAGAGGGTTTAGCGGGGGTAATGAGCAGTTCTTC. Translated, it gives CASRGFSGGNEQFF.

This chain links TRBV5-1 with TRBJ2-1, with TRBD2 identical over 11 bases. The CDR3 has 18 residues. Losses at the gene ends were 0 bases for V and 6 bases for J; bases not matched to a gene: 11. Germline lookup yields CDR1 SGHRS and CDR2 YFSETQ. The chain's CDR3 is CASSLVGIAGGPGNEQFF. CDR3 sequence (DNA): TGCGCCAGCAGCTTGGTCGGGATAGCGGGAGGGCCTGGCAATGAGCAGTTCTTC.

This chain connects TRBV7-3 to TRBJ2-1; 9 positions match TRBD1. From germline, CDR1 is SGHTA and CDR2 FQGTGA. J was trimmed by 7 bases and V by 2 bases; bases with no gene match: 9. The CDR3 is 16 residues long. This CDR3 is CASSLLGDRATNEQFF. In DNA, the CDR3 is TGTGCCAGCAGCTTATTAGGGGACAGGGCCACAAATGAGCAGTTCTTC.

This clone was seen once. The chain couples TRBV19 to TRBJ2-4; 8 nucleotides line up with TRBD2. The CDR3 consists of 18 residues. Germline trimming cut 7 bases from V and 1 base from J; bases unmatched to any gene: 15. Germline V gene data show CDR1 as LNHDA and CDR2 as SQIVND (reference sequence). The DNA of the CDR3 is TGTGCCAGTACCAACCCATCGGGGGGGAGAGGGGCCAAAAACATTCAGTACTTC. Translation: CASTNPSGGRGAKNIQYF.

This rearrangement joins TRBV5-1 to TRBJ1-5; 9 positions agree with TRBD1. In germline, CDR1 is SGHRS, CDR2 YFSETQ. The CDR3 length is 15 residues. Trimming took 4 bases from V and 6 from J; bases not matched to a gene: 8. CDR3 in DNA: TGCGCCAGCAGCCCAGGGGACAGGGAACGTCAGCCCCAGCATTTT. As protein: CASSPGDRERQPQHF.

This chain links TRBV9 with TRBJ2-2; 11 bases agree with TRBD2. This CDR3 region has 16 residues. V lost 5 bases, J lost 0 bases, and 3 bases stayed unmatched. Germline V CDR1 and CDR2: SGDLS, YYNGEE. The CDR3 DNA reads TGTGCCAGCAGTACTAGCGGGGGACCGAACACCGGGGAGCTGTTTTTT. Translated: CASSTSGGPNTGELFF. Based on the CDR3 plus reference TRBV9 and TRBJ2-2, the full variable domain is DSGVTQTPKHLITATGQRVTLRCSPRSGDLSVYWYQQSLDQGLQFLIQYYNGEERAKGNILERFSAQQFPDLHSELNLSSLELGDSALYFCASSTSGGPNTGELFFGEGSRLTVL.

The V gene is TRBV5-1, the J gene TRBJ2-1; perhaps TRBD1 as D (5 bases). The germline gives CDR1 SGHRS, CDR2 YFSETQ. The CDR3 runs 15 residues. Trimming removed 0 bases from V and 1 base from J, with 8 bases in between. For the CDR3, the DNA is TGCGCCAGCAGCTTGGAGGGGTATTCCTACAATGAGCAGTTCTTC. Translation gives CASSLEGYSYNEQFF.

J is TRBJ1-1 and V is TRBV15, with D unclear. V dropped 5 bases and J dropped 4 bases, with 8 bases sitting between them. Germline CDR1 reads LNHNV; CDR2 reads YYDKDF (reference sequence). CDR3 length: 12 residues. CDR3 bases: TGTGCCACCAGCGGTGCGGGCACTGAAGCTTTCTTT. Translating it yields CATSGAGTEAFF.

The V call is TRBV7-2, the J call TRBJ1-2; no clear D. Trimming stripped 0 bases from V and 6 bases from J, with 11 bases between. The CDR3 totals 14 residues. The germline gives CDR1 SGHTA, CDR2 FQGNSA. CDR3 residues: CASSLAPREDGYTF. As DNA, the CDR3 is TGTGCCAGCAGCTTAGCCCCTAGGGAGGATGGCTACACCTTC. Full variable domain (missing parts from reference TRBV7-2 and TRBJ1-2): GAGVSQSPSNKVTEKGKDVELRCDPISGHTALYWYRQSLGQGLEFLIYFQGNSAPDKSGLPSDRFSAERTGGSVSTLTIQRTQQEDSAVYLCASSLAPREDGYTFGSGTRLTVV.

The chain combines TRBV5-1 with TRBJ2-2; 8 bases line up with TRBD1. The CDR3 extends over 14 amino acids. Germline CDR1 and CDR2: SGHRS and YFSETQ. The V gene end was trimmed by 4 bases and the J gene end by 1 base; junction bases not matched to a gene: 0. Written as DNA, the CDR3 is TGCGCCAGCAGCGGGACAGGGAACACCGGGGAGCTGTTTTTT. Translated: CASSGTGNTGELFF.

Concerning this clone itself: This same CDR3 is encoded by further DNA sequences in the sample. The V gene is TRBV18, the J gene TRBJ2-3, with TRBD1 matching 7 bases. This CDR3 region has 14 residues. The germline gives CDR1 KGHSH, CDR2 LQKENI. V lost 2 bases to trimming and J lost 1 base; unmatched junction nucleotides: 0. The CDR3 spells CASSPTGGTDTQYF. CDR3 in DNA: TGTGCCAGCTCACCAACAGGGGGCACAGATACGCAGTATTTT.

This chain joins TRBV28 and TRBJ2-7; a possible D gene is TRBD1 (6 bases). The CDR3 runs to 10 residues. Germline CDR1 MDHEN, CDR2 SYDVKM. Written as DNA, the CDR3 is TGTGCGTCAGGGGTCTACGAGCAGTACTTC. Encoded protein: CASGVYEQYF.

The J gene is TRBJ1-2, the V gene TRBV4-3; TRBD1 might be the D (6 bases). The CDR3 extends over 16 amino acids. The germline gives CDR1 LGHNA, CDR2 YSLEER. V dropped 0 bases and J dropped 4 bases, with 15 bases sitting between them. CDR3 sequence reads: CASSQDLGGPFYGYTF. CDR3 DNA: TGCGCCAGCAGCCAAGATTTGGGGGGGCCCTTCTATGGCTACACCTTC.

The gene calls are TRBV9 and TRBJ2-2; tentatively, D is TRBD2 (5 bases). With 8 bases removed from V and 4 bases from J, the gap between germline ends came to 15 bases. Germline-derived CDR1 and CDR2 are SGDLS and YYNGEE. The CDR3 runs 14 residues. The CDR3 here is CASRKGAGTGELFF. DNA of the CDR3: TGTGCCAGTCGGAAGGGCGCGGGCACCGGGGAGCTGTTTTTT.

The chain couples TRBV7-2 to TRBJ1-5; TRBD1 might be the D (6 bases). V lost 5 bases and J 2 bases, leaving 7 bases between the germline ends. The CDR3 sequence is 13 residues long. CDR1 is SGHTA and CDR2 is FQGNSA in the germline V gene. CDR3 sequence reads: CASSRQGNQPQHF. For the CDR3, the DNA is TGTGCCAGCAGCAGACAGGGCAATCAGCCCCAGCATTTT.

V usage is TRBV5-8 and J usage is TRBJ1-2, with 9 positions matching TRBD1. In germline, CDR1 is SGHTS, CDR2 YDEGEE. J was trimmed by 4 bases and V by 0 bases; bases with no gene match: 7. The CDR3 is made up of 16 amino acids. DNA of the CDR3: TGTGCCAGCAGCTTGGCCGGACAGGGGCTTCGCTATGGCTACACCTTC. Protein sequence: CASSLAGQGLRYGYTF.

This rearrangement joins TRBV27 to TRBJ1-1; 7 bases align to TRBD1. The CDR3 spans 15 residues. The germline CDR1 and CDR2 sequences are MNHEY and SMNVEV (reference sequence). The J segment lost 5 bases and the V segment lost 7 bases, leaving 13 bases of the junction unmatched. DNA of the CDR3: TGTGCCAGCAAGGGACAGAGAGGCGTGAGAACTGAAGCTTTCTTT. It is translated as CASKGQRGVRTEAFF.

This chain joins TRBV30 and TRBJ2-2; TRBD2 is a possible D gene (5 bases). V shed 3 bases and J shed 0 bases, with 11 bases lying between them. CDR3 length: 15 residues. CDR1 is GTSNPN and CDR2 is SVGIG in the germline V gene (reference sequence). CDR3 residues: CAWRNGNANTGELFF. DNA of the CDR3: TGTGCCTGGAGAAACGGGAACGCGAACACCGGGGAGCTGTTTTTT.

This chain uses TRBV7-2 with TRBJ1-5; possibly TRBD1 for D (6 bases). This CDR3 contains 15 residues. The V gene's germline CDR1 is SGHTA and CDR2 FQGNSA. V lost 1 base and J 0 bases, leaving 7 bases between the germline ends. This CDR3 reads CASSLGTVSNQPQHF. The CDR3 nucleotides are TGTGCCAGCAGCTTAGGGACAGTTAGCAATCAGCCCCAGCATTTT.

The CDR3 region is CASTIGTGWDQPQHF. The CDR3, as DNA: TGTGCCAGTACCATTGGGACAGGGTGGGATCAGCCCCAGCATTTT. This chain joins TRBV19 and TRBJ1-5; TRBD1 agrees at 9 bases. Germline V gives CDR1 LNHDA, CDR2 SQIVND (reference sequence). The CDR3 loop spans 15 amino acids. V lost 7 bases and J lost 5; bases outside the gene matches: 9.

This chain uses TRBV9 with TRBJ1-2, with a weak D call TRBD1 (5 bases). This CDR3 comprises 12 residues. CDR1 and CDR2 (germline): SGDLS, YYNGEE. V was clipped by 7 bases and J by 4 bases, with 11 bases between them. The DNA of the CDR3 is TGTGCCAGCGGACAAGTAACCTATGGCTACACCTTC. As protein: CASGQVTYGYTF. Full variable domain (missing parts from reference TRBV9 and TRBJ1-2): DSGVTQTPKHLITATGQRVTLRCSPRSGDLSVYWYQQSLDQGLQFLIQYYNGEERAKGNILERFSAQQFPDLHSELNLSSLELGDSALYFCASGQVTYGYTFGSGTRLTVV.

CDR3 coding DNA: TGTGCCAGCAGCGAAGAGGGACAGGGCTTTGAGACCCAGTACTTC. Protein sequence: CASSEEGQGFETQYF. The chain carries TRBV7-7 and TRBJ2-5, with 9 nucleotides matching TRBD1. CDR1 SSHAT and CDR2 FNYEAQ come from the germline V gene (reference sequence). V was clipped by 5 bases and J by 5 bases; unmatched bases: 9. The CDR3 loop spans 15 amino acids.